Listed below are T cell receptor beta chains from one sample, sequenced in a study of preoperative IRX-2 immunotherapy in early breast cancer. Produced via immunoSEQ multiplex PCR; TCRdb's table is partial and in-frame only. The sample carries more than 20,000 clones, more than 65% recorded once. Material: lymph node tissue, obtained before IRX-2 immunotherapy. Receptors originate from a human donor with breast cancer. Each CDR3 is given with its conserved first and last residue. The order of the fields is CDR3 length, V gene, clone size, D gene, J gene, CDR3 protein, CDR3 DNA. A D gene is named only where the DNA matches it firmly. Some rows mark clone size as missing; the rest say once, few, many or name a class of expanded clone.

18	TRBV19	NA	NA	TRBJ2-1	CASSIDAGTPSSYNEQFF	TGTGCCAGTAGTATAGACGCCGGGACCCCGAGCTCCTACAATGAGCAGTTCTTC
17	TRBV19	NA	NA	TRBJ1-2	CASSMFGGSSIDYDYTF	TGTGCCAGTAGTATGTTTGGAGGGTCCTCCATTGACTATGACTACACCTTC
13	TRBV28	NA	TRBD1	TRBJ2-3	CASGTGRQDTQYF	TGTGCCAGTGGGACAGGGAGGCAAGATACGCAGTATTTT
16	TRBV6-8	NA	TRBD1	TRBJ1-2	CASTTQGGSTINGYTF	TGTGCCAGCACCACACAGGGGGGCTCAACTATCAATGGCTACACCTTC
16	TRBV7-6	once	TRBD2	TRBJ2-2	CASSSDPSGGTGELFF	TGTGCCAGCAGCTCCGATCCTAGCGGGGGGACCGGGGAGCTGTTTTTT
13	TRBV29-1	few	NA	TRBJ1-2	CSVDGVQDYGYTF	TGCAGCGTTGACGGGGTACAGGACTATGGCTACACCTTC
14	TRBV6-8	NA	TRBD1	TRBJ1-6	CASIMDRGRGPLHF	TGTGCCAGCATTATGGACAGGGGAAGGGGACCCCTCCACTTT
14	TRBV6-8	NA	TRBD1	TRBJ1-5	CATARTGDNQPQHF	TGTGCCACCGCCAGGACAGGAGACAATCAGCCCCAGCATTTT
12	TRBV28	NA	NA	TRBJ1-1	CASSLGWTEAFF	TGTGCCAGCAGTTTAGGATGGACTGAAGCTTTCTTT
14	TRBV11-3	NA	NA	TRBJ2-1	CASSDGGQYNEQFF	TGTGCCAGCAGTGATGGCGGTCAGTACAATGAGCAGTTCTTC
15	TRBV7-5	NA	NA	TRBJ2-5	CASSFSGGGQETQYF	TGTGCCAGCAGCTTTAGCGGGGGGGGCCAAGAGACCCAGTACTTC
15	TRBV15	NA	NA	TRBJ1-5	CATSKQGNSNQPQHF	TGTGCCACCAGCAAACAGGGTAATAGCAATCAGCCCCAGCATTTT
14	TRBV6-8	NA	NA	TRBJ2-6	CASSRLSGANVLTF	TGTGCCAGCAGTCGCCTCTCTGGGGCCAACGTCCTGACTTTC
15	TRBV19	NA	NA	TRBJ2-4	CASSIEGGPGNIQYF	TGTGCCAGTAGTATAGAAGGGGGGCCAGGGAACATTCAGTACTTC
16	TRBV11-3	NA	TRBD2	TRBJ2-5	CASSTRLAGPGETQYF	TGTGCCAGCAGCACCCGACTAGCGGGGCCCGGGGAGACCCAGTACTTC
17	TRBV7-7	NA	TRBD1	TRBJ1-5	CASSLRVEGQGVKPQHF	TGTGCCAGCAGCTTAAGAGTCGAGGGACAGGGGGTGAAGCCCCAGCATTTT
14	TRBV2	once	NA	TRBJ1-6	CASSELRGGSPLHF	TGTGCCAGCAGTGAACTCAGGGGAGGATCACCCCTCCACTTT
15	TRBV6-8	NA	TRBD2	TRBJ2-7	CASSYSPGGPSEQYF	TGTGCCAGCAGTTACTCTCCGGGGGGGCCGTCAGAGCAGTACTTC
14	TRBV7-5	NA	NA	TRBJ2-5	CASSHLVSQETQYF	TGTGCCAGCAGTCACCTGGTCTCCCAAGAGACCCAGTACTTC
15	TRBV19	NA	NA	TRBJ1-1	CASRASARTNTEAFF	TGTGCCAGTAGGGCTTCGGCACGAACGAACACTGAAGCTTTCTTT
15	TRBV7-5	NA	NA	TRBJ2-1	CASSRTMSSYNEQFF	TGTGCCAGCAGTCGAACGATGAGCTCCTACAATGAGCAGTTCTTC
14	TRBV28	NA	TRBD2	TRBJ2-1	CASHAIGGSGGWLF	TGTGCCAGCCACGCGATCGGGGGGAGTGGTGGGTGGCTCTTC
15	TRBV23-1	few	NA	TRBJ1-1	CASSQNGLPNTEAFF	TGCGCCAGCAGCCAAAACGGACTGCCGAACACTGAAGCTTTCTTT
17	TRBV11-3	NA	NA	TRBJ2-4	CASSLVMSQGAKNIQYF	TGTGCCAGCAGCTTAGTCATGAGTCAGGGGGCCAAAAACATTCAGTACTTC
13	TRBV19	NA	NA	TRBJ2-5	CASRGTTQETQYF	TGTGCCAGTCGTGGGACAACGCAAGAGACCCAGTACTTC
15	TRBV11-3	NA	NA	TRBJ2-2	CASSLLLLNTGELFF	TGTGCCAGCAGCTTATTACTCCTGAACACCGGGGAGCTGTTTTTT
15	TRBV7-7	NA	NA	TRBJ1-5	CASSDRDTGNQPQHF	TGTGCCAGCAGCGACCGGGACACCGGCAATCAGCCCCAGCATTTT
12	TRBV18	NA	NA	TRBJ1-1	CASSRSSTEAFF	TGTGCCAGCTCTAGATCAAGTACTGAAGCTTTCTTT
12	TRBV9	NA	NA	TRBJ1-4	CASRPAGKELFF	TGTGCCAGCAGGCCCGCCGGGAAGGAACTGTTTTTT
16	TRBV28	NA	NA	TRBJ1-4	CASSLIPGAANEKLFF	TGTGCCAGCAGTTTGATCCCGGGCGCAGCTAATGAAAAACTGTTTTTT
13	TRBV29-1	NA	NA	TRBJ2-6	CSVRDSGANVLTF	TGCAGCGTTAGGGACTCTGGGGCCAACGTCCTGACTTTC
17	TRBV6-8	NA	NA	TRBJ2-7	CASSYPPGRLFGYEQYF	TGTGCCAGCAGTTACCCCCCGGGCAGGCTGTTCGGCTACGAGCAGTACTTC
14	TRBV5-1	NA	NA	TRBJ1-2	CASSLYTPRDGYTF	TGCGCCAGCAGCTTGTATACTCCTCGAGATGGCTACACCTTC
18	TRBV6-8	NA	NA	TRBJ2-1	CASSYWDTLTSRVNEQFF	TGTGCCAGCAGTTACTGGGATACCCTGACTAGTAGGGTCAATGAGCAGTTCTTC
13	TRBV7-1	NA	NA	TRBJ2-5	CASSFSAQETQYF	TGTGCCAGCAGCTTCTCGGCCCAGGAGACCCAGTACTTC
14	TRBV12-5	NA	NA	TRBJ2-1	CASGFGRSYNEQFF	TGTGCTAGTGGTTTCGGACGGAGCTACAATGAGCAGTTCTTC
16	TRBV6-8	NA	NA	TRBJ2-1	CASNPRGGQTYNEQFF	TGTGCCAGCAACCCACGGGGAGGACAGACCTACAATGAGCAGTTCTTC
15	TRBV11-3	NA	NA	TRBJ2-3	CASSFTGGVTDTQYF	TGTGCCAGCAGCTTCACGGGGGGCGTCACAGATACGCAGTATTTT
15	TRBV15	NA	NA	TRBJ2-5	CATSRDQGGQETQYF	TGTGCCACCAGCAGAGATCAGGGCGGGCAAGAGACCCAGTACTTC
13	TRBV10-2	NA	NA	TRBJ1-6	CASVKDRNSPLHF	TGCGCCAGTGTCAAGGACCGTAATTCACCCCTCCACTTT
15	TRBV4-1	NA	NA	TRBJ1-5	CASSVEAQRHQPQHF	TGCGCCAGCAGCGTGGAGGCTCAGAGGCATCAGCCCCAGCATTTT
16	TRBV6-8	NA	NA	TRBJ2-3	CASSYRPGIKTDTQYF	TGTGCCAGCAGTTACCGCCCAGGGATTAAAACAGATACGCAGTATTTT
14	TRBV28	NA	NA	TRBJ1-1	CASSPIFGNTEAFF	TGTGCCAGCAGTCCTATCTTCGGGAACACTGAAGCTTTCTTT
14	TRBV6-8	NA	NA	TRBJ2-5	CASSYSRSGETQYF	TGTGCCAGCAGTTACAGTCGGAGCGGGGAGACCCAGTACTTC
17	TRBV22-1	once	NA	TRBJ2-3	CASSPTGFPGRTDTQYF	TGTGCCAGCAGTCCAACGGGGTTCCCCGGGCGCACAGATACGCAGTATTTT
15	TRBV11-3	NA	TRBD1	TRBJ1-2	CASSLGDRALYGYTF	TGTGCCAGCAGCTTGGGGGACAGGGCTTTGTATGGCTACACCTTC
15	TRBV29-1	NA	TRBD1	TRBJ1-1	CSVFGPGTGGTEAFF	TGCAGCGTCTTTGGGCCCGGGACAGGCGGGACTGAAGCTTTCTTT
15	TRBV15	few	TRBD1	TRBJ1-4	CATSRDRGHGEKLFF	TGTGCCACCAGCAGAGACAGGGGGCACGGTGAAAAACTGTTTTTT
15	TRBV6-8	medium-sized	NA	TRBJ1-5	CASSQGPPGVRPQHF	TGTGCCAGCAGCCAGGGACCTCCCGGTGTAAGGCCCCAGCATTTT
15	TRBV6-8	few	TRBD1	TRBJ2-7	CASSYGDRGAYEQYF	TGTGCCAGCAGTTACGGTGACAGGGGGGCCTACGAGCAGTACTTC
17	TRBV6-8	NA	TRBD2	TRBJ2-1	CASRPGTSGNNARKQFF	TGTGCCAGCAGACCCGGGACTAGCGGGAACAATGCAAGGAAGCAGTTCTTC
13	TRBV6-7	NA	TRBD1	TRBJ2-7	CASSTGGSYEQYF	TGTGCCAGTTCGACAGGGGGATCCTACGAGCAGTACTTC
11	TRBV12-5	once	NA	TRBJ1-2	CASNLNYGYTF	TGTGCCAGCAACCTTAACTATGGCTACACCTTC
16	TRBV28	NA	NA	TRBJ2-6	CASTPEPGGGANVLTF	TGTGCCAGCACCCCAGAACCGGGCGGTGGGGCCAACGTCCTGACTTTC